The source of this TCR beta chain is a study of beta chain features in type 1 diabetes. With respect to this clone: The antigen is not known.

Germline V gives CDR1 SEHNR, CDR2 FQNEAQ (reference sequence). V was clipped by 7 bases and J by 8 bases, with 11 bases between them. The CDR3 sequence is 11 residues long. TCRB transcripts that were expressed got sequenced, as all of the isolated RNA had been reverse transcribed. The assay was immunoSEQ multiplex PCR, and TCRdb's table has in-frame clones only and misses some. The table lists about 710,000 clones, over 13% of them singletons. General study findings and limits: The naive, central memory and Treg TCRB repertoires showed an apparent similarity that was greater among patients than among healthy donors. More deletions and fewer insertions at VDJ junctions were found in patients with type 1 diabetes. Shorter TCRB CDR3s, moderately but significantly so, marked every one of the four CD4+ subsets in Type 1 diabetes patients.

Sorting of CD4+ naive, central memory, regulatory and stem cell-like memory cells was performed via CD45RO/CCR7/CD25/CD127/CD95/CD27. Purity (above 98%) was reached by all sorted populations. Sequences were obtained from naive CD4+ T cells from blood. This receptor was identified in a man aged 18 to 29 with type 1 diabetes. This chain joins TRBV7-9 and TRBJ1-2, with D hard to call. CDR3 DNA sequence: TGTGCCAGCATGGGTTTGAAGGGCTACACCTTC. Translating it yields CASMGLKGYTF.